This entry concerns a single T cell receptor (beta chain). Its specificity is unknown. It differs at one base from a far larger clone, so likely a read error. Genes here carry mouse names. With the read ending 1 residue before the CDR3 end, the germline J gene is used to fill in that end. This specimen includes other DNA sequences encoding the same CDR3. Profiled with immunoSEQ multiplex PCR; TCRdb holds only in-frame clones, not every one. The table lists around 1,800 clones, about 52% of them singletons. Germline CDR1 is NSQYPW and CDR2 is LRSPGD (reference sequence). The trim removed 3 bases at V and 2 bases at J, leaving 2 bases unmatched. This CDR3 has 15 amino acids. This specimen comes from a study of tissue T cells after allogeneic stem cell transplantation. The study, taken as a whole, reports: Only a limited share of tissue TCRs appeared in blood or spleen.

Time point of the sample: mouse harvest day 14 after allogeneic transplant. The graft held 10^6 splenic CD5+ T cells and 10^7 T-cell-depleted bone marrow cells. Sequenced: blood. The clonotype originates from a female BALB/c mouse given C57BL/6 T cells with graft-versus-host disease after an allogeneic hematopoietic cell transplant. The chain employs TRBV1 and TRBJ2-7; 12 nucleotides align to TRBD2. The CDR3 region is CTCSADWGGAYEQYF. CDR3 DNA (partial): TGCACCTGCAGTGCCGACTGGGGGGGCGCCTATGAACAGTAC.